The entry below describes one T cell receptor beta chain. The CDR3 length is 14 residues. The V end lost 4 bases, the J end lost 2 bases, and 8 bases lay between the germline ends. Germline V CDR1 and CDR2: LNHDA, SQIVND (reference sequence). This record comes from a study of blood T cell repertoires in COVID-19. About the study: PBMCs, B-cell-depleted T cells, or T cells provided the cDNA or gDNA that made up the material.

Per the authors' pipeline: Reference gene primer amplification gave estimated nucleated cell counts. This table comes from immunoSEQ multiplex PCR, and its TCRdb copy is limited to in-frame clones, with some not included. From that table come the V and J calls and clone size; the DNA was used to work out D and trimming. The sample contains over 250,000 clones, about 91% of which appear only once. The receptor's source is a woman between 55 and 75 years old with acute or convalescent COVID-19. The V call is TRBV19, the J call TRBJ2-2; TRBD1 is a possible D gene (6 bases). Specimen: peripheral blood. In DNA, the CDR3 is TGTGCCAGTAGTAGACAGGAAAACACCGGGGAGCTGTTTTTT. Amino acids: CASSRQENTGELFF. Full variable domain (outside the CDR3, taken from reference TRBV19 and TRBJ2-2): DGGITQSPKYLFRKEGQNVTLSCEQNLNHDAMYWYRQDPGQGLRLIYYSQIVNDFQKGDIAEGYSVSREKKESFPLTVTSAQKNPTAFYLCASSRQENTGELFFGEGSRLTVL.